These 3 T cell receptor beta chains originate from one sample sequenced in a study of T-cell reconstitution after alpha-beta-depleted transplantation in children. Researchers prepared the TCRbeta library using unique molecular identifiers, the study reports. From the PCR reads, TCRdb called clonotypes with MiXCR, one entry per CDR3 protein. The sample includes about 280,000 distinct CDR3 sequences, approximately 10% of them seen just once. The material was peripheral blood, obtained 180 days after TCRalphabeta/CD19-depleted stem cell transplant. These receptors all stem from a male patient under 10 years old who had a stem cell transplant for chronic granulomatous disease, so the T cells may come from the graft donor.

There are many counts of this clonotype. The chain uses TRBV5-1 and TRBJ2-7, with D maybe TRBD2 (6 bases). Between the trimmed V and J ends, which lost 4 bases and 3 bases, there was a span of 11 bases. The CDR3 totals 13 residues. CDR1 is SGHRS, CDR2 YFSETQ, per germline. The CDR3 nucleotides are TGCGCCAGCAGCCGGGACGGGGGCTACGAGCAGTACTTC. It is translated as CASSRDGGYEQYF.

The chain employs TRBV28 and TRBJ2-7; perhaps TRBD2 as D (6 bases). The CDR3 loop spans 15 amino acids. Germline CDR1 reads MDHEN; CDR2 reads SYDVKM. The V end lost 1 base, the J end lost 3 bases, and 13 bases lay between the germline ends. CDR3 sequence: CASSLFSGRSYEQYF. The CDR3 bases are TGTGCCAGCAGTTTATTTAGTGGGAGGAGCTACGAGCAGTACTTC.

As regards this clonotype: Germline and junction disagree at one end, which may indicate a read error. The V gene is TRBV4-3, the J gene TRBJ1-6; 7 nucleotides align to TRBD1. CDR1 is LGHNA, CDR2 YSLEER, per germline. This CDR3 comprises 14 residues. CDR3 in DNA: TGCACCAGCAGCGTCGAGACAGGGACATCACCCCTCCACTTT. Its translation is CTSSVETGTSPLHF.